The text below deals with one TCR beta chain. Its antigen specificity is not known. Base qualities are not provided; no much larger clone lies one nucleotide away. Library generation was performed with the immunoSEQ multiplex PCR assay. TCRdb took over this immuneACCESS table, retaining in-frame rearrangements with V and J assigned. Such tables are incomplete; in checked studies, under half of the missing clones stem from an unresolved V gene, and the remainder is unexplained. The sample table holds tens of thousands of clones, of which around 75% were seen once. The leading ten clones occupy 0.85% to 1.3% of the sample. For TCR Vbeta sequencing, memory CD4+ T cells were sorted ex vivo from the peripheral blood of both healthy controls and narcolepsy patients. V is reduced by 0 bases and J by 7 bases, leaving a spacing of 13 bases between them. The CDR3 sequence holds 15 residues, the cysteine and phenylalanine included. Kept here is only the CDR3 DNA, which spans 45 bases and is read in frame from base 1. The CDR1 and CDR2 encoded by the germline V gene (reference sequence) are SGHNT and YYREEE.

The data originate from a study of T cells in narcolepsy (dated by TCRdb to the late 2010s). For the wider study: Patients with narcolepsy type 1 or type 2 (NT1, NT2) and healthy control donors were enrolled in the study. Autoreactive T cells targeting hypocretin neuron self-antigens (hypocretin, TRIB2) were sought in narcolepsy patients, and TCR Vbeta sequencing was used to track clonotypes in blood and CSF. The full study reports these points: Autoreactive clonotypes were reported to be detected serially in the blood of the same patients and of different patients, but not in the blood of healthy controls. No sequences matching autoreactive T cell clones were contained in some blood memory CD4+ repertoires from patients and controls. Patients and controls had comparable numbers of sequenced blood memory CD4+ clonotypes, averaging about 39,494 and 33,354, respectively. HCRT-specific and TRIB2-specific autoreactive clonotypes were highlighted in plots that compared CD4+ T cell clonotypes in CSF versus blood from the same patient.

The chain was built from TRBV5-4 and TRBJ1-4; the D gene identity is not certain. The receptor comes from a human donor with narcolepsy. The sequenced sample consisted of CD45RA- memory CD4+ T cells from PBMCs. The sample's cell subset or site label, in plain terms: memory T cells sorted ex vivo from peripheral blood. CDR3 protein: CASSLEFSGSEKLFF. At the DNA level, the sequence is TGTGCCAGCAGCTTGGAATTTTCGGGGAGTGAAAAACTGTTTTTT.